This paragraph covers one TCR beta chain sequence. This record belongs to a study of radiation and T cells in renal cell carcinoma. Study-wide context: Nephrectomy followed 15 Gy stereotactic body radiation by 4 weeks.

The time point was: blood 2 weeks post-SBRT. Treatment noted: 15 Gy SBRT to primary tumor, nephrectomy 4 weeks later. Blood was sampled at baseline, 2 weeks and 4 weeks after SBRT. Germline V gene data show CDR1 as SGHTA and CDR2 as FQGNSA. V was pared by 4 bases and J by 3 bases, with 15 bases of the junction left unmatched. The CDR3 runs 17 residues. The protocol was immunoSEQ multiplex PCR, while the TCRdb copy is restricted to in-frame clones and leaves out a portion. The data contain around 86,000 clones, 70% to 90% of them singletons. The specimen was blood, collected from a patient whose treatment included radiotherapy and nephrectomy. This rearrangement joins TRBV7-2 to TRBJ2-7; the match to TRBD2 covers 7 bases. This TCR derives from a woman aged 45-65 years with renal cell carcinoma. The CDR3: CASSYQGGAQGDYEQYF. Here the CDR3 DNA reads TGTGCCAGCAGCTACCAGGGAGGGGCGCAGGGTGACTACGAGCAGTACTTC.